This T cell receptor (beta chain) was found in a study of shared clonotypes between healthy human individuals (dated by TCRdb to 2020 to 2021). About the investigation overall: A few men and a couple of women, aged 18 to 49 years, made up the cohort. Per donor, three plates each were used for CD4 naive and CD4 memory, two for CD8 naive, and one for CD8 memory. To estimate repertoire size and how much clonotype sharing occurs between individuals, the study deeply sequenced the blood TCR repertoires of five healthy adults. Libraries were prepared and TCR repertoires were sequenced by different laboratories using diverse techniques, in order to increase sequencing depth and limit assay-specific biases. Each donor's leukapheresis produced roughly between about 0.85 and 10 billion PBMCs.

V and J are trimmed by 5 bases and 2 bases, and the gene matches miss 5 bases of the junction. Per the germline V gene (reference sequence), LNHDA is the CDR1 and SQIVND is the CDR2. Including cysteine and phenylalanine, the CDR3 has 14 amino acids. Only the CDR3 portion is preserved as DNA: 42 bases, with reading frame beginning at the first base. TCR CDR3 regions were amplified from genomic DNA by multiplex PCR using the deep immunoSEQ assay. For each cell subset, the extracted genomic DNA was distributed evenly across all wells of several immunoSEQ 96-well plates, and each plate served as one replicate. For sorted subsets, about 200 ng genomic DNA, equal to about 30,000 T cell genomes, was loaded into each replicate PCR. Purified libraries were measured with a Qubit 3.0 fluorometer, size-checked on a Bioanalyzer 2100, and measured again with the KAPA Library Quantification kit. Each immunoSEQ 96-well plate was sequenced on its own single-read 150-cycle Illumina NextSeq 550 flow cell. For the original study's pipeline: The immunoSEQ output contained only junctional sequences without quality scores, so filtering could not match that applied to full-length reads. Sequences were annotated with PyIR, a Python wrapper for IgBLAST v1.9, using IMGT germline references to assign V/J genes and CDR3. Reads were removed for weak V/J assignments (E-value above 1e-6), missing CDR3, stop codons, out-of-frame junctions, or ambiguous translated residues. V3J clonotypes were defined as sequences sharing an identical inferred V gene, J gene, and CDR3 amino acid sequence. The percentage overlap between two repertoires was calculated by dividing the number of shared unique clonotypes by the size of the smaller repertoire. Repertoire richness was assessed with RTK rarefaction, the Chao1 estimator, and Recon v2.1 estimates of unobserved clonotypes. For all TCRbeta clonotypes obtained by the gDNA method from a handful of donors, generation probabilities were computed with OLGA. This is the immuneACCESS table as TCRdb keeps it, with only in-frame sequences that have V and J called. A part of the clones is gone; compared with another copy, unresolved V genes explain less than half, and the rest is unexplained. That table is the source of V, J and clone size, and D and trimming were worked out from the DNA. This sample has 2 million or so clones in its table, and approximately 95% of those were observed once. Around 0.13% of the sample rests with the top ten.

The donors were healthy, HIV-negative adults who had no recently reported acute infections or vaccinations. Every donor was a Caucasian adult living in Nashville, Tennessee, USA. CD4+ T cells were enriched by magnetic negative selection; naive cells were then positively selected on CD45RA, and the negative fraction formed the memory subset. Blood was collected by leukapheresis, and PBMCs were isolated by Ficoll-Histopaque density gradient centrifugation and then cryopreserved in liquid nitrogen vapor phase. Analytical flow cytometry was used to check the purity and quantity of each magnetically sorted T cell population. Genomic DNA was isolated from each sorted fraction and quantified by UV absorbance on a Nanodrop 2000c. Overall study results and their limits: Estimated clonotype richness was generally larger for naive than for memory subsets. The genetic and exposure-history diversity represented was limited by the small number of donors. Pairwise subsampling indicated that sequencing depth was expected to affect the degree of clonotype sharing among donors. Across a handful of donors, about 5.2% of naive CD4, approximately 4% of naive CD8, about 2.3% of memory CD4, and about 0.4% of memory CD8 clonotypes were shared. Compared with non-shared clonotypes, clonotypes shared by all four sorted-subset donors had higher generation probabilities. Only blood was sampled, and tissue TCR repertoires likely differ from those in blood. Rarefaction of sorted-subset datasets indicated incomplete sequencing despite the large sequencing depth.

About this clone: It has no known antigen specificity. Per-base quality was not reported, and no clone a single base away is much larger than it. The sample holds other DNA sequences that translate to the same CDR3.

The rearrangement combines TRBV19 with TRBJ1-2; TRBD1 fits 7 bases in the junction. Input material: naive CD4+ T cells sorted from blood. The intended sense of this specimen's cell subset or site label: CD45RA+ positively selected. The source of this sequence is a man younger than 35 in good health. The CDR3 reads as follows: CASSPGTVNYGYTF. Read as DNA, the sequence is TGTGCCAGTAGTCCTGGGACAGTCAACTATGGCTACACCTTC. The reference TRBV19 and TRBJ1-2 proteins fill in what lies around the CDR3, so the full variable domain reads DGGITQSPKYLFRKEGQNVTLSCEQNLNHDAMYWYRQDPGQGLRLIYYSQIVNDFQKGDIAEGYSVSREKKESFPLTVTSAQKNPTAFYLCASSPGTVNYGYTFGSGTRLTVV.